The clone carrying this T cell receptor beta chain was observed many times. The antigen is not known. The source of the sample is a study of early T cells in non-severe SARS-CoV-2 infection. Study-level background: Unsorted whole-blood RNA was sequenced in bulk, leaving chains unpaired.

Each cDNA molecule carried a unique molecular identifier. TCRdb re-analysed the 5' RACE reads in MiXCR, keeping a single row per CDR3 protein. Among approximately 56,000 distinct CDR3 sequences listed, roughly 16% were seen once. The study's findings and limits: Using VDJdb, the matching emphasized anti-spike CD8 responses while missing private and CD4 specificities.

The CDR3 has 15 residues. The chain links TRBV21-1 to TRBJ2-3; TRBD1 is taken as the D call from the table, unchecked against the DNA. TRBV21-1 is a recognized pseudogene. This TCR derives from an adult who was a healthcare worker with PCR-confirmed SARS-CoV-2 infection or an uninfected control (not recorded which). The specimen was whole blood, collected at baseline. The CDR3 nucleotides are TGTGCCAGCTGGCCAGGGGGCGACCACACAGATACGCAGTATTTT. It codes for CASWPGGDHTDTQYF.